A selection of T cell receptor beta chains follows, all from one sample in a study of T cell responses to AZD1222 COVID-19 vaccine. TCRdb keeps only in-frame clones here, not all; method: immunoSEQ multiplex PCR. The sample has around 80,000 clones; approximately 90% are singletons. The input for sequencing was peripheral blood, taken on day 0 of AZD1222 vaccination. These receptors were collected from an adult in good health. Each CDR3 is given with its conserved first and last residue. The D gene is left open where the match is weak. Size tells how often a clone was seen (once, few, many) or the class of an expanded clone, and some rows leave it out.

.,.,TRBV12-3/TRBV12-4,TRBJ1-2,CASSSTGLGGYTF,TGTGCCAGCAGTTCCACAGGGTTGGGTGGCTACACCTTC
.,once,TRBV20-1,TRBJ2-7,CSAPGQAEQYF,TGCAGTGCTCCGGGACAAGCCGAGCAGTACTTC
TRBD1,.,TRBV30,TRBJ1-5,CAWSPADREGQPQHF,TGTGCCTGGAGTCCGGCGGACAGGGAAGGTCAGCCCCAGCATTTT
.,.,TRBV27,TRBJ1-4,CASSSRTGGREKLFF,TGTGCCAGCAGTTCGAGGACGGGGGGTCGTGAAAAACTGTTTTTT
.,.,TRBV5-1,TRBJ2-1,CASSLYGGGLDEQFF,TGCGCCAGCAGCTTGTATGGGGGAGGCCTCGATGAGCAGTTCTTC
.,.,TRBV9,TRBJ2-3,CASSVQSSTDTQYF,TGTGCCAGCAGCGTACAGTCTAGCACAGATACGCAGTATTTT
.,.,TRBV10-2,TRBJ1-6,CASIEGGYRNSPLHF,TGCGCCAGCATCGAGGGGGGGTATAGGAATTCACCCCTCCACTTT
.,.,TRBV27,TRBJ2-7,CASMVTKDSYEQYF,TGTGCCAGCATGGTAACTAAGGATTCCTACGAGCAGTACTTC
TRBD2,.,TRBV6-5,TRBJ2-7,CASRWGGNEQYF,TGTGCCAGCAGGTGGGGGGGAAACGAGCAGTACTTC
.,.,TRBV15,TRBJ2-5,CATSAGGDIETQYF,TGTGCCACCAGCGCAGGGGGGGATATAGAGACCCAGTACTTC
.,.,TRBV28,TRBJ1-2,CASRRSGTYAYGYTF,TGTGCCAGCAGGAGAAGCGGGACGTATGCCTATGGCTACACCTTC
TRBD1,.,TRBV28,TRBJ2-2,CASSTGVPNTGELFF,TGTGCCAGCAGTACAGGGGTCCCGAACACCGGGGAGCTGTTTTTT
TRBD2,.,TRBV19,TRBJ2-2,CASNRLAGTHTGELFF,TGTGCCAGTAACAGACTAGCGGGGACCCACACCGGGGAGCTGTTTTTT
TRBD1,once,TRBV7-9,TRBJ2-3,CASSLTGGSVDTQYF,TGTGCCAGCAGCTTAACAGGGGGCTCTGTTGATACGCAGTATTTT
TRBD2,.,TRBV14,TRBJ2-7,CASSQGLATTYEQYF,TGTGCCAGCAGCCAAGGACTAGCGACAACCTACGAGCAGTACTTC
.,.,TRBV28,TRBJ2-5,CASSFGEPQETQYF,TGTGCCAGCAGTTTCGGGGAGCCCCAAGAGACCCAGTACTTC
.,.,TRBV6-5,TRBJ1-1,CASTAVGTEAFF,TGTGCCAGCACCGCCGTTGGGACTGAAGCTTTCTTT
.,once,TRBV6-4,TRBJ2-5,CASSPQSYSETQYF,TGTGCCAGCAGTCCACAATCATACTCAGAGACCCAGTACTTC
.,.,TRBV7-9,TRBJ2-2,CASSSPGQPNTGELFF,TGTGCCAGCAGCAGTCCAGGACAGCCAAACACCGGGGAGCTGTTTTTT
.,.,TRBV3-1/TRBV3-2,TRBJ1-6,CASSQPISPDHSPLHF,TGTGCCAGCAGCCAACCAATCAGCCCGGACCATTCACCCCTCCACTTT
TRBD1,.,TRBV18,TRBJ2-6,CASSPLGTANSGANVLTF,TGTGCCAGCTCACCCCTTGGGACAGCCAACTCTGGGGCCAACGTCCTGACTTTC
.,.,TRBV12-3/TRBV12-4,TRBJ2-3,CASSLNIADTQYF,TGTGCCAGCAGTTTGAACATCGCAGATACGCAGTATTTT
TRBD2,.,TRBV2,TRBJ2-1,CASTTSAYNEQFF,TGTGCCAGCACGACTAGCGCCTACAATGAGCAGTTCTTC
.,.,TRBV18,TRBJ1-5,CASSPGTEVHQPQHF,TGTGCCAGCTCCCCCGGGACTGAGGTCCATCAGCCCCAGCATTTT
.,.,TRBV2,TRBJ1-5,CASSDQGFNQPQHF,TGTGCCAGCAGTGATCAGGGGTTCAATCAGCCCCAGCATTTT
TRBD2,once,TRBV28,TRBJ2-3,CASTIPGGLFVADTQYF,TGTGCCAGCACCATCCCGGGGGGACTATTCGTTGCAGATACGCAGTATTTT
.,.,TRBV7-2,TRBJ1-2,CASSLGHGGYGYTF,TGTGCCAGCAGCTTAGGCCACGGCGGGTATGGCTACACCTTC
TRBD1,.,TRBV4-1,TRBJ2-6,CASSQPGTVRSGANVLTF,TGCGCCAGCAGCCAACCCGGGACAGTGCGCTCTGGGGCCAACGTCCTGACTTTC
.,.,TRBV6-5,TRBJ2-7,CASSQGSEQYF,TGTGCCAGCAGTCAGGGATCCGAGCAGTACTTC
TRBD1,.,TRBV5-1,TRBJ1-5,CASSPETGNNQPQHF,TGCGCCAGCAGCCCGGAGACAGGGAACAATCAGCCCCAGCATTTT
.,.,TRBV6-4,TRBJ1-4,CASSDFAGTNEKLFF,TGTGCCAGCAGTGACTTCGCGGGAACTAATGAAAAACTGTTTTTT
.,few,TRBV10-1,TRBJ1-2,CASSGQDGYGYTF,TGCGCCAGCAGTGGACAGGACGGCTATGGCTACACCTTC
TRBD2,.,TRBV7-9,TRBJ2-2,CASSLGGTGELFF,TGTGCCAGCAGCCTGGGAGGGACCGGGGAGCTGTTTTTT
.,.,TRBV7-7,TRBJ2-1,CASSSRLGTSAYNEQFF,TGTGCTAGCAGCTCCAGACTCGGGACTTCCGCCTACAATGAGCAGTTCTTC
TRBD1,.,TRBV9,TRBJ1-6,CASSVGGGTENSPLHF,TGTGCCAGCAGCGTAGGTGGTGGGACAGAAAATTCACCCCTCCACTTT
TRBD1,.,TRBV18,TRBJ2-1,CASSQDYRGGDEQFF,TGTGCCAGCTCACAAGACTACAGGGGCGGAGATGAGCAGTTCTTC
TRBD1,few,TRBV7-2,TRBJ1-5,CASSPRDSTNQPQHF,TGTGCCAGCAGCCCAAGGGACAGCACCAATCAGCCCCAGCATTTT
.,.,TRBV6-5,TRBJ2-7,CASSYSISSAYEQYF,TGTGCCAGCAGTTACTCGATTAGTTCGGCATACGAGCAGTACTTC
TRBD1,.,TRBV5-4,TRBJ2-1,CASSLGQGRTYNEQFF,TGTGCCAGCAGCTTAGGACAGGGGCGTACCTACAATGAGCAGTTCTTC
.,.,TRBV12-3/TRBV12-4,TRBJ2-2,CASSFITGELFF,TGTGCCAGCAGTTTCATCACCGGGGAGCTGTTTTTT
.,.,TRBV27,TRBJ1-1,CASRGGRRLVNTEAFF,TGTGCCAGCAGAGGGGGGCGCCGGTTGGTGAACACTGAAGCTTTCTTT
.,.,TRBV3-1/TRBV3-2,TRBJ2-7,CASSDGTYYEQYF,TGTGCCAGCAGCGACGGAACCTACTACGAGCAGTACTTC
.,.,TRBV5-1,TRBJ1-4,CASSPRTGTVFYEKLFF,TGCGCCAGCAGCCCGAGAACAGGGACCGTGTTTTATGAAAAACTGTTTTTT
.,once,TRBV18,TRBJ1-2,CASSPGSNGYTF,TGTGCCAGCTCACCGGGATCGAATGGCTACACCTTC
TRBD1,.,TRBV19,TRBJ2-5,CATGKTGDQETQYF,TGTGCCACCGGGAAGACAGGGGACCAAGAGACCCAGTACTTC
.,.,TRBV7-2,TRBJ2-3,CASSLGWGGTDTQYF,TGTGCCAGCAGCCTCGGTTGGGGCGGGACAGATACGCAGTATTTT
.,once,TRBV2,TRBJ2-1,CASNPDWGQQFF,TGTGCCAGCAACCCGGACTGGGGACAGCAGTTCTTC
TRBD2,.,TRBV29-1,TRBJ2-1,CSGTLGGGAGNEQFF,TGCAGCGGAACTCTTGGCGGGGGGGCCGGCAATGAGCAGTTCTTC
.,.,TRBV28,TRBJ1-5,CASKPPGGQPQHF,TGTGCCAGCAAACCCCCTGGGGGGCAGCCCCAGCATTTT
.,.,TRBV12-2,TRBJ1-3,CASRGRTTKTIGNTIYF,TGTGCAAGTCGCGGACGGACAACAAAAACCATCGGAAACACCATATATTTT
TRBD2,.,TRBV11-2,TRBJ2-7,CASSLGFHSGKYHEQYF,TGTGCCAGCAGCTTAGGTTTTCATAGCGGGAAATATCACGAGCAGTACTTC
.,once,TRBV11-3,TRBJ2-1,CASSLAGTRDEQFF,TGTGCCAGCAGCTTGGCCGGGACCCGGGATGAGCAGTTCTTC
.,few,TRBV18,TRBJ2-7,CASSPGLDDEQYF,TGTGCCAGCTCGCCGGGACTGGACGACGAGCAGTACTTC